These T cell receptor beta chains were read from a single sample in a study of blood T cell repertoires in COVID-19. Clones were sequenced by immunoSEQ multiplex PCR, and TCRdb holds only the in-frame ones, with some missing. The sample has around 400,000 clones, about 90% seen once. The specimen sequenced was peripheral blood. The receptor source for this set is a woman in her sixties with COVID-19, enrolled during active disease. The CDR3 runs from the conserved cysteine through the conserved F or W. Fields, in order: clone size, V gene, D gene, J gene, CDR3 protein, CDR3 DNA. D genes are given only for firm matches. Expanded clones are given a class, and other clones once, few, many or no size at all.

>-|TRBV27|-|TRBJ1-1
CASSLWRGTEAFF
TGTGCCAGCAGTTTATGGAGGGGCACTGAAGCTTTCTTT
>few|TRBV5-1|TRBD1|TRBJ1-1
CASSLATGGDTEAFF
TGCGCCAGCAGCTTGGCGACAGGGGGGGACACTGAAGCTTTCTTT
>-|TRBV9|-|TRBJ1-1
CASSGGGLNTEAFF
TGTGCCAGCAGCGGGGGAGGGTTGAACACTGAAGCTTTCTTT
>-|TRBV12-5|TRBD1|TRBJ2-1
CASGSGQGYNEQFF
TGTGCTAGTGGTTCGGGACAGGGCTACAATGAGCAGTTCTTC
>-|TRBV18|TRBD2|TRBJ2-1
CASSPRTSGAGGEQFF
TGTGCCAGCTCACCGCGGACTAGCGGGGCGGGTGGTGAGCAGTTCTTC
>-|TRBV5-1|TRBD1|TRBJ1-1
CASNDRGFGTEAFF
TGCGCCAGCAACGACAGGGGCTTTGGCACTGAAGCTTTCTTT
>-|TRBV10-3|TRBD2|TRBJ2-5
CAISARLAGGGETQYF
TGTGCCATCAGTGCGCGGCTAGCGGGGGGTGGAGAGACCCAGTACTTC
>-|TRBV5-1|-|TRBJ1-1
CASSSQVRNFEAFF
TGCGCCAGCAGCTCCCAAGTGAGGAATTTCGAAGCTTTCTTT
>-|TRBV6-6|-|TRBJ1-5
CASSSTDQPQHF
TGTGCCAGCAGTTCGACAGATCAGCCCCAGCATTTT
>-|TRBV18|-|TRBJ2-3
CASSPGRGTDTQYF
TGTGCCAGCTCACCAGGGAGGGGGACAGATACGCAGTATTTT
>-|TRBV7-3|-|TRBJ2-7
CASSRGQYEQYF
TGTGCCAGCAGCCGAGGACAATACGAGCAGTACTTC
>-|TRBV6-5|TRBD1|TRBJ1-2
CASSKGAENYGYTF
TGTGCCAGCAGCAAGGGGGCAGAAAACTATGGCTACACCTTC
>few|TRBV19|TRBD1|TRBJ1-5
CASRGGQVSNQPQHF
TGTGCCAGTAGGGGGGGACAGGTCAGCAATCAGCCCCAGCATTTT
>few|TRBV7-3|-|TRBJ1-4
CASSPSGKANEKLFF
TGTGCCAGCAGCCCATCCGGGAAGGCTAATGAAAAACTGTTTTTT
>-|TRBV7-2|TRBD1|TRBJ1-3
CASSSSLGQGRNTIYF
TGTGCCAGCAGCTCATCCTTGGGACAGGGAAGAAACACCATATATTTT
>-|TRBV28|TRBD2|TRBJ2-5
CASGLAGGQTQYF
TGTGCCAGCGGCCTCGCGGGGGGACAGACCCAGTACTTC
>-|TRBV18|-|TRBJ1-4
CASSPGLAEKLFF
TGTGCCAGCTCACCGGGACTGGCGGAAAAACTGTTTTTT
>-|TRBV28|TRBD1|TRBJ2-7
CASSTTGGSYEQYF
TGTGCCAGCAGTACTACAGGGGGGAGCTACGAGCAGTACTTC
>few|TRBV5-1|-|TRBJ1-2
CASSFYPSTGTKVYGYTF
TGCGCCAGCAGCTTCTACCCTTCAACAGGGACTAAGGTCTATGGCTACACCTTC
>-|TRBV5-4|-|TRBJ2-4
CASSLDSEIAKNIQYF
TGTGCCAGCAGCTTGGACAGTGAGATAGCCAAAAACATTCAGTACTTC
>-|TRBV7-9|-|TRBJ2-1
CASSFSLADYNEQFF
TGTGCCAGCAGCTTTAGCCTAGCCGACTACAATGAGCAGTTCTTC
>-|TRBV19|TRBD1|TRBJ2-2
CASSIGQGGLTGELFF
TGTGCCAGTAGTATCGGACAGGGGGGACTCACCGGGGAGCTGTTTTTT
>-|TRBV13|-|TRBJ1-2
CASSLLNYGYTF
TGTGCCAGCAGCTTACTTAACTATGGCTACACCTTC
>-|TRBV27|-|TRBJ1-4
CASSDMGATNEKLFF
TGTGCCAGCAGCGACATGGGGGCCACTAATGAAAAACTGTTTTTT
>once|TRBV6-5|TRBD1|TRBJ1-1
CASKVGTVTEAFF
TGTGCCAGCAAGGTGGGGACAGTCACTGAAGCTTTCTTT
>-|TRBV24-1|-|TRBJ2-1
CATSGPGVYNEQFF
TGTGCCACCAGTGGCCCAGGGGTCTACAATGAGCAGTTCTTC
>once|TRBV5-8|-|TRBJ2-5
CASSLNVGREAQYF
TGTGCCAGCAGCTTGAATGTCGGCAGGGAGGCCCAGTACTTC
>few|TRBV28|TRBD1|TRBJ1-3
CASSPPPGGGNTIYF
TGTGCCAGCAGTCCTCCCCCAGGGGGCGGAAACACCATATATTTT
>few|TRBV9|TRBD2|TRBJ2-1
CASSVVGSGGLSSYNEQFF
TGTGCCAGCAGCGTAGTAGGTAGCGGGGGCCTTAGCTCCTACAATGAGCAGTTCTTC
>-|TRBV9|-|TRBJ1-6
CASSSQNNSPLHF
TGTGCCAGCAGCTCCCAGAATAATTCACCCCTCCACTTT
>-|TRBV5-6|-|TRBJ1-1
CASSLAAFTEAFF
TGTGCCAGCAGCTTGGCCGCGTTCACTGAAGCTTTCTTT
>once|TRBV3-1/TRBV3-2|-|TRBJ2-3
CASSRSGARTDTQYF
TGTGCCAGCAGTCGTAGCGGCGCCCGCACAGATACGCAGTATTTT
>-|TRBV3-1/TRBV3-2|-|TRBJ1-5
CASSQAGSRNQPQHF
TGTGCCAGCAGCCAAGCGGGTTCTCGCAATCAGCCCCAGCATTTT
>-|TRBV21-1|-|TRBJ2-7
CASSPGSGENYEQYF
TGTGCCAGCAGCCCTGGATCGGGGGAGAACTACGAGCAGTACTTC
>-|TRBV6-6|-|TRBJ1-5
CASSAQGNQPQHF
TGTGCCAGCAGTGCACAGGGAAATCAGCCCCAGCATTTT
>-|TRBV5-4|TRBD1|TRBJ1-2
CASSLGGQGAAGYGYTF
TGTGCCAGCAGCTTGGGGGGACAGGGGGCGGCCGGCTATGGCTACACCTTC
>-|TRBV23-1|-|TRBJ2-7
CASSQPQGRDNLYEQYF
TGCGCCAGCAGTCAACCCCAGGGCCGGGACAATCTCTACGAGCAGTACTTC
>-|TRBV20-1|-|TRBJ1-1
CSPEGDAFF
TGCAGTCCCGAAGGGGATGCTTTCTTT
>-|TRBV12-5|TRBD1|TRBJ1-5
CASGLSWTGNVGPQHF
TGTGCTAGTGGTTTGTCCTGGACAGGGAATGTAGGGCCCCAGCATTTT
>-|TRBV12-5|-|TRBJ1-1
CASGHPGGGQYMNTEAFF
TGTGCTAGTGGCCACCCCGGGGGGGGGCAGTACATGAACACTGAAGCTTTCTTT
>-|TRBV5-4|-|TRBJ1-1
CASSLEPGGPLWNTEAFF
TGTGCCAGCAGCTTGGAACCGGGGGGGCCCTTATGGAACACTGAAGCTTTCTTT
>-|TRBV7-6|-|TRBJ2-7
CASSLGGGARAYEQYF
TGTGCCAGCAGCTTAGGTGGGGGGGCGCGGGCCTACGAGCAGTACTTC
>-|TRBV24-1|-|TRBJ2-5
CATSDLGASRETQYF
TGTGCCACCAGTGATTTGGGGGCTTCGCGCGAGACCCAGTACTTC
>-|TRBV4-2|-|TRBJ1-1
CASSQGRRLNTEAFF
TGTGCCAGCAGCCAGGGGCGTAGACTGAACACTGAAGCTTTCTTT
>-|TRBV15|-|TRBJ1-5
CATSREGKGGPQHF
TGTGCCACCAGCAGAGAGGGGAAAGGGGGGCCCCAGCATTTT
>-|TRBV18|-|TRBJ1-1
CASSPQRADTEAFF
TGTGCCAGCTCCCCCCAGAGGGCAGACACTGAAGCTTTCTTT
>-|TRBV6-5|-|TRBJ1-6
CASSYTAGFYNSPLHF
TGTGCCAGCAGTTACACAGCGGGATTCTATAATTCACCCCTCCACTTT
>-|TRBV28|-|TRBJ1-5
CASSFGGHYQPQHF
TGTGCCAGCAGTTTCGGGGGGCACTATCAGCCCCAGCATTTT
>-|TRBV7-9|TRBD1|TRBJ1-1
CASSLEGQGGSEAFF
TGTGCCAGCAGCTTAGAAGGACAGGGTGGTTCTGAAGCTTTCTTT
>-|TRBV6-4|TRBD1|TRBJ2-7
CASIRGRHLSYEQYF
TGTGCCAGTATCAGGGGGCGTCACCTCTCCTACGAGCAGTACTTC